This TCR beta chain was obtained from a study of T cell responses to AZD1222 COVID-19 vaccine. Study-wide results and caveats: None of the repertoires were sampled until the peak T cell response had passed. Most donors were white British, females outnumbered males, and clonal diversity was possibly underestimated.

About this clone: Its antigen remains unknown.

Sequenced by immunoSEQ multiplex PCR; TCRdb stores in-frame clones only, minus some. This table has tens of thousands of clones, nearly 90% appearing once. Germline lookup yields CDR1 DFQATT and CDR2 SNEGSKA (reference sequence). V was trimmed by 6 bases and J by 2 bases, leaving 14 bases between them. The CDR3 loop spans 14 amino acids. The origin of this receptor is an adult in good health. This material consisted of peripheral blood, taken on day 0 of AZD1222 vaccination. The chain carries TRBV20-1 and TRBJ1-5; D gene ambiguous. CDR3 region: CSASYLLGNQPQHF. CDR3 nucleotide sequence: TGCAGTGCAAGTTACCTGCTGGGCAATCAGCCCCAGCATTTT.